This TCR beta chain was identified in a study of T cells in Graves' hyperthyroidism and ophthalmopathy. This clonotype was recorded many times. CDR3 length: 12 amino acids. CDR1 is SGHAT and CDR2 is FQNNGV in the germline V gene. Trimming took 1 base from V and 9 from J, leaving 9 bases between them. Researchers took RNA transcripts and amplified the TCR beta CDR3 regions from them. The TCR CDR3 first-round RT-PCR relied on the HTBI primer set. Each CDR3 protein gets one entry after TCRdb re-called the multiplex PCR reads with MiXCR. The table lists approximately 740,000 distinct CDR3 sequences, about 15% of them singletons, with around 9.6% in the top ten.

The sample consisted of blood. The receptor comes from a woman aged 18 to 35 with Graves' hyperthyroidism. This rearrangement joins TRBV11-2 to TRBJ1-1; D uncertain. The CDR3 DNA reads as TGTGCCAGCAGCTTAGGTGGCGGAAAAGCTTTCTTT. It yields the protein CASSLGGGKAFF.